This T cell receptor (beta chain) was observed in a study of CDR3 diversity in severe acne. Each CDR3 protein is one row after TCRdb ran MiXCR on the PCR reads. In the table there are about 85,000 distinct CDR3 sequences, around 50% of which are singletons. This clonotype has more than one count but fewer than ten. The germline CDR1 and CDR2 sequences are DFQATT and SNEGSKA (reference sequence). J gave up 6 bases and V 8 bases, and 13 bases lay outside the gene matches. This CDR3 is 14 amino acids long. The chain uses TRBV20-1 and TRBJ2-3; 8 bases agree with TRBD2. This sequence was found in a male donor in good health, serving as a control. The sequencing input was blood. In DNA, the CDR3 is TGCAGTCTTAGCGGGGTCCCCGGGAGTGATACGCAGTATTTT. It encodes CSLSGVPGSDTQYF.